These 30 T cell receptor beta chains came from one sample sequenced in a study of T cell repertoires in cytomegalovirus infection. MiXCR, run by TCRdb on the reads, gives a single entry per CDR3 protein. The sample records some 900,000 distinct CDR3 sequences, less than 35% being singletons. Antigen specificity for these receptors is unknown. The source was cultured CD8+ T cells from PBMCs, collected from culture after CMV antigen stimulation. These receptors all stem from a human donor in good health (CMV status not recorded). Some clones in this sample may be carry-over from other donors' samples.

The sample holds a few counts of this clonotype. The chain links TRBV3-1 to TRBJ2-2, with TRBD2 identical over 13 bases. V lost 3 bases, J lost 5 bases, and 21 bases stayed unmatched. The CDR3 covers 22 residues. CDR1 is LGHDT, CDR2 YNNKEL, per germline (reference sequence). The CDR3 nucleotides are TGTGCCAGCAGCCACGAAAATTTTTCCGGGACTAGCGGGGTCATATCTACCGGGGAGCTGTTTTTT. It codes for CASSHENFSGTSGVISTGELFF.

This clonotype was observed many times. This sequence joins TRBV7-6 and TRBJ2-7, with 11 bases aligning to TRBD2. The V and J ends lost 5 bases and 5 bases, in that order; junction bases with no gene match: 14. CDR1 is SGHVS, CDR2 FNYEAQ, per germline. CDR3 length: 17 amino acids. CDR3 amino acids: CASSLTPPLAGGNEQYF. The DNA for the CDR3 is TGTGCCAGCAGCCTCACTCCCCCGCTAGCGGGGGGCAACGAGCAGTACTTC.

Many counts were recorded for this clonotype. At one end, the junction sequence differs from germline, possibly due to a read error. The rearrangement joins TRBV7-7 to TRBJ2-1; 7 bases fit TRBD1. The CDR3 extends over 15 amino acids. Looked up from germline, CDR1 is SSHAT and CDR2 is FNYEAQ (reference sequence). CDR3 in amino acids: CASSSRGDSWDEQFF. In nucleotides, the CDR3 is TGTGCTAGCAGCTCCAGAGGGGACAGCTGGGATGAGCAGTTCTTC.

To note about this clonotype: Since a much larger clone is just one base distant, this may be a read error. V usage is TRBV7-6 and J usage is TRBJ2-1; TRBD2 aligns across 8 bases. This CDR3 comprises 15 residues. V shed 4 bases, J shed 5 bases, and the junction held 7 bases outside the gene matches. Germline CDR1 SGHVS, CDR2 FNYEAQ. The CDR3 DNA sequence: TGTGCCAGCAGCTCCTCGGGGGGGCCGGACAATGAGCAGTTCTTC. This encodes CASSSSGGPDNEQFF.

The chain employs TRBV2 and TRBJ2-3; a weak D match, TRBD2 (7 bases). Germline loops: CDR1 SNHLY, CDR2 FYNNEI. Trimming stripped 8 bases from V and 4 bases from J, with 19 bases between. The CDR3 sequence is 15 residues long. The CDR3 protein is CASVPWGGGPDTQYF. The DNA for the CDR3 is TGTGCCAGCGTTCCTTGGGGGGGGGGGCCAGATACGCAGTATTTT.

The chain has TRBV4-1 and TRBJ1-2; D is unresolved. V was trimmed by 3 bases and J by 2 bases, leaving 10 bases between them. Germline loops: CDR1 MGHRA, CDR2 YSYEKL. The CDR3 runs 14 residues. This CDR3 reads CASSQGRRNYGYTF. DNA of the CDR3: TGCGCCAGCAGCCAGGGCAGGAGAAACTATGGCTACACCTTC.

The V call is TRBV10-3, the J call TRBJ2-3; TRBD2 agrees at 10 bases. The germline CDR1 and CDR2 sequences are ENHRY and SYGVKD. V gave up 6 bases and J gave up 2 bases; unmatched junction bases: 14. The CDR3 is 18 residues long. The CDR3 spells CAIRRAAPGLAATDTQYF. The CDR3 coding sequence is TGTGCCATCAGAAGAGCCGCACCCGGACTAGCGGCCACAGATACGCAGTATTTT.

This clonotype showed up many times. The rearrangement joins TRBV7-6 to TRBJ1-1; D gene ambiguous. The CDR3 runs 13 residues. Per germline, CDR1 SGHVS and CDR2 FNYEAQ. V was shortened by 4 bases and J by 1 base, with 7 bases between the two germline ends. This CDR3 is CASSYTANTEAFF. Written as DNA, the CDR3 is TGTGCCAGCAGCTACACAGCGAACACTGAAGCTTTCTTT.

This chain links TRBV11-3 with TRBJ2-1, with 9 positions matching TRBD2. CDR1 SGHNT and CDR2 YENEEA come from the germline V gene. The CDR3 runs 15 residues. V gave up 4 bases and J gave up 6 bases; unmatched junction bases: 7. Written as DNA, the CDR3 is TGTGCCAGCAGCTCCTCTGGCGGGGGGGCCAATGAGCAGTTCTTC. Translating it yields CASSSSGGGANEQFF.

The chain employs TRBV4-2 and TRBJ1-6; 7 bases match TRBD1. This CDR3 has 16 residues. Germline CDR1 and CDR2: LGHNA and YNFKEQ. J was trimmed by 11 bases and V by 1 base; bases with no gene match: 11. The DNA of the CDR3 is TGTGCCAGCAGCCAAGGAGGAGGGCAGGGGGAAACACCCCTCCACTTT. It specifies CASSQGGGQGETPLHF.

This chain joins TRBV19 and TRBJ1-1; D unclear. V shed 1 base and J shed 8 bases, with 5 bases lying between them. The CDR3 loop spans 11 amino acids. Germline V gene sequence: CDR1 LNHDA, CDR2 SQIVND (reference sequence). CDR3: CASSIGQEAFF. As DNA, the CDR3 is TGTGCCAGTAGTATAGGACAAGAAGCTTTCTTT.

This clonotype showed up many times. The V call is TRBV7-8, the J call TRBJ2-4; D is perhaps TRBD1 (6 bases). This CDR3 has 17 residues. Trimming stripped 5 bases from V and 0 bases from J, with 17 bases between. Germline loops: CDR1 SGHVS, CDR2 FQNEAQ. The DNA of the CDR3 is TGTGCCAGCAGCCAAGTGGCCACAGGGCTAGCCAAAAACATTCAGTACTTC. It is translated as CASSQVATGLAKNIQYF.

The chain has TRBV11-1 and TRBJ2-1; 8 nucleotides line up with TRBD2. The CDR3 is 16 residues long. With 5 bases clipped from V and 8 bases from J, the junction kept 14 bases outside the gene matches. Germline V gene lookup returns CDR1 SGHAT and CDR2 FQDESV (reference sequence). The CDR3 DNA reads TGTGCCAGCAGCCATCTCGGGGGGGGGCAGTTCTATGAGCAGTTCTTC. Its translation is CASSHLGGGQFYEQFF.

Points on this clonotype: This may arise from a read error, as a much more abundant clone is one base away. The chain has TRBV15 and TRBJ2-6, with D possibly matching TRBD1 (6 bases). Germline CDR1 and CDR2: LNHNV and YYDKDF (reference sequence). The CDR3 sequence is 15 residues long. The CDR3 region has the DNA TGTGCCACCAGCAGGGACAGCTCTGGGGTCAACGTCCTGACTTTC. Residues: CATSRDSSGVNVLTF.

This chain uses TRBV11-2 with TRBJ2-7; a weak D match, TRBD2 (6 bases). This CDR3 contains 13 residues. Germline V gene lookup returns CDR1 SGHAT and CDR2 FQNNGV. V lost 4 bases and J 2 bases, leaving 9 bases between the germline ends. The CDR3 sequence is CASSSTSTYEQYV. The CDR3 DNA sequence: TGTGCCAGCAGCTCGACTAGTACCTACGAGCAGTACGTC.

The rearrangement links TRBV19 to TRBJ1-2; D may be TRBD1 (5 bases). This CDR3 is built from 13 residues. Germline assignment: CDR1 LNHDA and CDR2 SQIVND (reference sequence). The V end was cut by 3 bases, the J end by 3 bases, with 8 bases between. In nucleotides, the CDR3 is TGTGCCAGTAGTATTCTGGGGGACTATGGCTACACCTTC. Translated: CASSILGDYGYTF.

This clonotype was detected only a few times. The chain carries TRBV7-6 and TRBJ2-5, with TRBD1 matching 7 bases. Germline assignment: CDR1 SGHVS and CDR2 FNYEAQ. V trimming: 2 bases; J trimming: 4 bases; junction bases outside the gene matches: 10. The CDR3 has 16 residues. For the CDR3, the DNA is TGTGCCAGCAGCTTACGGGGCCCCTCAGGGGGAGAGACCCAGTACTTC. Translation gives CASSLRGPSGGETQYF.

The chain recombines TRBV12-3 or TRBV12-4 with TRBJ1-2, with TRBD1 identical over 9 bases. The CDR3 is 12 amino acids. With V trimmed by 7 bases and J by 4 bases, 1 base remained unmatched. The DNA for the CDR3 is TGTGCCAGCATGGACAGGGGCTATGGCTACACCTTC. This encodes CASMDRGYGYTF.

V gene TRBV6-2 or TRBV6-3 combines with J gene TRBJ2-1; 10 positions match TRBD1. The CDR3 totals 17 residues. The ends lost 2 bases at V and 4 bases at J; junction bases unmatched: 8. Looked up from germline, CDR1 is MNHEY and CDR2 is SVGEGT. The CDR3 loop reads CASSYLRTGGIYNEQFF. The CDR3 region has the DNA TGTGCCAGCAGTTACCTGAGGACAGGGGGTATATACAATGAGCAGTTCTTC.

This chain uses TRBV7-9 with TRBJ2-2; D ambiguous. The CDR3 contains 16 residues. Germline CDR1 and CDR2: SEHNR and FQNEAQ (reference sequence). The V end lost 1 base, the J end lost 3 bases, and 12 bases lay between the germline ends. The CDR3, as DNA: TGTGCCAGCAGCTTAGGCGTCTGGGATTACACCGGGGAGCTGTTTTTT. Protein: CASSLGVWDYTGELFF.

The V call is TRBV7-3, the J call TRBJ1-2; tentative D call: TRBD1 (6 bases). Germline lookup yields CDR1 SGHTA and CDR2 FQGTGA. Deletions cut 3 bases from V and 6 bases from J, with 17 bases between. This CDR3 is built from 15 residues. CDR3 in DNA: TGTGCCAGCAGCTTTCTCAGGGGAAACAGGGATGGCTACACCTTC. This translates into CASSFLRGNRDGYTF.

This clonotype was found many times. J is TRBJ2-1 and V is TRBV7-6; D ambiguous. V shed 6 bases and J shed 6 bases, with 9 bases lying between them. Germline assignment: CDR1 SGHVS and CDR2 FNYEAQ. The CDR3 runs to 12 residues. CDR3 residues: CASSSERNEQFF. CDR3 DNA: TGTGCCAGCAGTTCGGAGCGCAATGAGCAGTTCTTC.

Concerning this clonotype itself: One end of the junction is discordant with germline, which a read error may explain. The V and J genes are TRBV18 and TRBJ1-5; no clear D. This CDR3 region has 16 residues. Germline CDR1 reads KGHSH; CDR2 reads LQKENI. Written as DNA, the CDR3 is TGTGCCAACTCACCACTACGACAAAATAGCAATCAGCCCCAGCATTTT. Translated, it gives CANSPLRQNSNQPQHF.

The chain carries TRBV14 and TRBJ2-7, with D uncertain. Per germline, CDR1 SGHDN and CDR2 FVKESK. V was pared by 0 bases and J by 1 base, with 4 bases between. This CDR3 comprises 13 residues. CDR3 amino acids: CASSQEPSYEQYF. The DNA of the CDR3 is TGTGCCAGCAGCCAAGAACCTTCCTACGAGCAGTACTTC.

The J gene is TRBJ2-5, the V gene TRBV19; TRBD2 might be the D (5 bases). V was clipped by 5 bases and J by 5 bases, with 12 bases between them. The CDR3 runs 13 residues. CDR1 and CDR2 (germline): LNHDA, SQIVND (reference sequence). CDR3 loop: CASSSQAEETQYF. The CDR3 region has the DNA TGTGCCAGTAGTTCCCAAGCGGAGGAGACCCAGTACTTC.

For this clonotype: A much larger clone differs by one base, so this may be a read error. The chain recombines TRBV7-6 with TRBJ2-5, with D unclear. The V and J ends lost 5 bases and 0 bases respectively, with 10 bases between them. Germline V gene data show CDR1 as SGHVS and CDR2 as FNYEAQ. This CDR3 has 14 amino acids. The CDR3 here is CASSPNSYQETQYF. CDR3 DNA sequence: TGTGCCAGCAGCCCAAACAGTTACCAAGAGACCCAGTACTTC. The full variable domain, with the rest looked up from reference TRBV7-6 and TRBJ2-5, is GAGVSQSPRYKVTKRGQDVALRCDPISGHVSLYWYRQALGQGPEFLTYFNYEAQQDKSGLPNDRFSAERPEGSISTLTIQRTEQRDSAMYRCASSPNSYQETQYFGPGTRLLVL.

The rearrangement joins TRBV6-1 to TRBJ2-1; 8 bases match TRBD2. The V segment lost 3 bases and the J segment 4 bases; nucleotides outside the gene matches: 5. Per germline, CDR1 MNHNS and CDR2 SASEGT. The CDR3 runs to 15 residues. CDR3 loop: CASSEEVAGYNEQFF. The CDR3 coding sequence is TGTGCCAGCAGTGAGGAGGTAGCGGGGTACAATGAGCAGTTCTTC.

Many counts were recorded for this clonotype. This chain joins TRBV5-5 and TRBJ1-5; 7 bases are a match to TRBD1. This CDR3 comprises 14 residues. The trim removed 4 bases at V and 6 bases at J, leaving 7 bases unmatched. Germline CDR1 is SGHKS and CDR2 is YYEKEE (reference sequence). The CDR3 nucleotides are TGTGCCAGCAGCGCCCGACAGGGCGGTCAGCCCCAGCATTTT. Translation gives CASSARQGGQPQHF. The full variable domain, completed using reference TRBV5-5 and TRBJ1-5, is DAGVTQSPTHLIKTRGQQVTLRCSPISGHKSVSWYQQVLGQGPQFIFQYYEKEERGRGNFPDRFSARQFPNYSSELNVNALLLGDSALYLCASSARQGGQPQHFGDGTRLSIL.

CDR3 loop: CSVEWTEGGARRPGPQHF. The CDR3 DNA sequence: TGCAGCGTTGAATGGACAGAGGGGGGGGCGCGAAGGCCGGGGCCCCAGCATTTT. V usage is TRBV29-1 and J usage is TRBJ1-5, with D possibly being TRBD1 (6 bases). Trimming removed 2 bases at V and 9 bases at J, with 29 bases between. The CDR3 is 18 residues long. CDR1 and CDR2 from the germline V gene are SQVTM and ANQGSEA. Variable domain in full (rest from reference TRBV29-1 and TRBJ1-5): SAVISQKPSRDICQRGTSLTIQCQVDSQVTMMFWYRQQPGQSLTLIATANQGSEATYESGFVIDKFPISRPNLTFSTLTVSNMSPEDSSIYLCSVEWTEGGARRPGPQHFGDGTRLSIL.

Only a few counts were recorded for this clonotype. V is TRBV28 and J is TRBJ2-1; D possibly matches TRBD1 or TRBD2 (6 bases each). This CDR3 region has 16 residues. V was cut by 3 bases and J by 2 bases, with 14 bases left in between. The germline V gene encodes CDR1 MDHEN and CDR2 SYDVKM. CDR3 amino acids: CASSLVGGLAYNEQFF. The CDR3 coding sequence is TGTGCCAGCAGTTTGGTCGGGGGCCTGGCCTACAATGAGCAGTTCTTC.